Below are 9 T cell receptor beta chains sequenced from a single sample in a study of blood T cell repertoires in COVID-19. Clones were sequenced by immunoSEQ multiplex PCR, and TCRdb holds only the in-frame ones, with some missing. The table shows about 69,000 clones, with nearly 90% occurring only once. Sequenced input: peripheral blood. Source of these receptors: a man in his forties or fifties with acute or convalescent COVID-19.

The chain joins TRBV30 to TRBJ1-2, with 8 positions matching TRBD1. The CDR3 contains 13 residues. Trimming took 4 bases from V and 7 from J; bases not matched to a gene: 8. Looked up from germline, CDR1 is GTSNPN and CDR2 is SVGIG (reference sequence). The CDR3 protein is CAWKGAGGAGYTF. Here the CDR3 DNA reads TGTGCCTGGAAAGGTGCAGGGGGCGCTGGCTACACCTTC.

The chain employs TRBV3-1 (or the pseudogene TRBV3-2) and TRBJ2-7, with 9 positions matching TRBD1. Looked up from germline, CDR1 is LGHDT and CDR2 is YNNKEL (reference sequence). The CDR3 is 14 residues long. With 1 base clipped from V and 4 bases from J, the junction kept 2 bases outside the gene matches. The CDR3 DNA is TGTGCCAGCAGCCAAGGACAGGGGGGGTACGAGCAGTACTTC. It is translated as CASSQGQGGYEQYF.

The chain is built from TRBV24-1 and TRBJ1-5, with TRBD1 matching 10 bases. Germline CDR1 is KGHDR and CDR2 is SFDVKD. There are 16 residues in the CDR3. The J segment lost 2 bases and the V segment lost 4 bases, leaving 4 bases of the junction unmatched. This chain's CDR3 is CATSDTGTGGNQPQHF. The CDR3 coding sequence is TGTGCCACCAGTGACACCGGGACAGGGGGCAATCAGCCCCAGCATTTT.

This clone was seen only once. CDR3 sequence: CASSTTSGPVSEQYF. CDR3 bases: TGTGCCAGTAGTACAACTAGCGGGCCTGTCTCCGAGCAGTACTTC. The chain is built from TRBV19 and TRBJ2-7; 9 bases match TRBD2. Trimming removed 4 bases from V and 6 bases from J; junction bases left unmatched: 10. Germline-derived CDR1 and CDR2 are LNHDA and SQIVND (reference sequence). The CDR3 has 15 amino acids. Together with reference TRBV19 and TRBJ2-7, the CDR3 gives the full variable domain: DGGITQSPKYLFRKEGQNVTLSCEQNLNHDAMYWYRQDPGQGLRLIYYSQIVNDFQKGDIAEGYSVSREKKESFPLTVTSAQKNPTAFYLCASSTTSGPVSEQYFGPGTRLTVT.

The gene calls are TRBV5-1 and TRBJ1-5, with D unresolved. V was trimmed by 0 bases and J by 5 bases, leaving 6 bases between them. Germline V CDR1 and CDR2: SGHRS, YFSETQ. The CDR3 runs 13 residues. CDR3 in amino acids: CASSLVADQPQHF. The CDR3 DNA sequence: TGCGCCAGCAGCTTGGTGGCAGATCAGCCCCAGCATTTT.

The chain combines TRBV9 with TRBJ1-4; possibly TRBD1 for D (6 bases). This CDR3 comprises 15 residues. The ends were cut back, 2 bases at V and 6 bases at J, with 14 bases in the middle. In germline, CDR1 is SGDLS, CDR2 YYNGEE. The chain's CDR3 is CASSVLQGRDEKLFF. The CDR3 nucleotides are TGTGCCAGCAGCGTCCTACAGGGTCGCGATGAAAAACTGTTTTTT.

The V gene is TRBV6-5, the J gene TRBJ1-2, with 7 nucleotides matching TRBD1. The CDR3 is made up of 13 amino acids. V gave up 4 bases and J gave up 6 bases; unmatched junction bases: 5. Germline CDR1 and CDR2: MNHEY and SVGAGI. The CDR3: CASSLTGAHGYTF. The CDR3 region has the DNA TGTGCCAGCAGTTTAACAGGGGCTCATGGCTACACCTTC.

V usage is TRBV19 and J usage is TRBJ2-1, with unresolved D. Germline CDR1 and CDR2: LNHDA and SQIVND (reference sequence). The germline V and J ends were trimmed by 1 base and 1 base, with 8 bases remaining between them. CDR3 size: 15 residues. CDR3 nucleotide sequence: TGTGCCAGTAGTATAGTCCCCGGGTCCTACAATGAGCAGTTCTTC. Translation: CASSIVPGSYNEQFF.

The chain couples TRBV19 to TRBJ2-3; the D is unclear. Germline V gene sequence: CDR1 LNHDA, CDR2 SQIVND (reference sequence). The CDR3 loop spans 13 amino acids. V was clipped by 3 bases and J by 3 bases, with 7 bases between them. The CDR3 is CASSIAVTDTQYF. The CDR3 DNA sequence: TGTGCCAGTAGTATTGCAGTAACAGATACGCAGTATTTT.